Listed here are 11 T cell receptor beta chains from one sample, sequenced in a study of regulatory T cells in long-lasting Graves disease. Construction of TCR beta libraries relied on iRepertoire HTBI primers and on Arm-PCR targeting CDR3 regions. TCRdb called the multiplex PCR reads again in MiXCR, with one record for every CDR3 protein. The table has 350,000 to 500,000 distinct CDR3 sequences, roughly 15% seen once. Time point of the sample: newly diagnosed GD, antithyroid drugs for less than 3 months. Construction of the TCR library relied on RNA isolated from PBMCs. These data are also associated with another study on T cells in Graves' hyperthyroidism and ophthalmopathy.

Sequenced here: peripheral blood mononuclear cells (PBMCs), sampled at new diagnosis, from a patient treated with antithyroid drugs. Receptor source: a woman between 18 and 29 years old with Graves disease.

This clonotype was found many times. The chain links TRBV7-2 to TRBJ2-1; D remains ambiguous. The V gene's germline CDR1 is SGHTA and CDR2 FQGNSA. This CDR3 is built from 13 residues. Trimming removed 1 base at V and 5 bases at J, with 6 bases between. The DNA of the CDR3 is TGTGCCAGCAGCTTAGAGGCAAACAATGAGCAGTTCTTC. Its protein product is CASSLEANNEQFF.

The sample holds many counts of this clonotype. The chain recombines TRBV7-8 with TRBJ2-3; D is uncertain. Germline CDR1 and CDR2: SGHVS and FQNEAQ. Trimming took 5 bases from V and 2 from J, leaving 5 bases between them. This CDR3 is 12 amino acids long. CDR3 DNA: TGTGCCAGCAGCACCAACACAGATACGCAGTATTTT. It encodes CASSTNTDTQYF.

This clonotype came up a few times. The chain employs TRBV2 and TRBJ2-7; D possibly uses TRBD1 or TRBD2 (7 bases each). Germline CDR1 reads SNHLY; CDR2 reads FYNNEI. CDR3 length equals 11 residues. Trimming took off 8 bases at V and 12 bases at J, with 17 bases between the two ends. The CDR3 here is CASYSGTVPYF. CDR3 coding DNA: TGTGCCAGCTACAGCGGGACAGTTCCGTACTTC.

CDR3 region: CASSGTGYSGNTIYF. The CDR3 DNA is TGTGCCAGCAGTGGGACAGGATACTCTGGAAACACCATATATTTT. The chain employs TRBV27 and TRBJ1-3; 8 nucleotides align to TRBD1. Per germline, CDR1 MNHEY and CDR2 SMNVEV (reference sequence). This CDR3 comprises 15 residues. V lost 5 bases, J lost 0 bases, and 3 bases stayed unmatched.

The CDR3 nucleotides are TGCAGCGTTGCAATCCCACAGGGGGCAGCCGAGCAGTACTTC. Amino acids: CSVAIPQGAAEQYF. The chain combines TRBV29-1 with TRBJ2-7; TRBD1 aligns across 9 bases. Trimming cost V 4 bases and J 6 bases; bases outside gene matches: 10. This CDR3 comprises 14 residues. From germline, CDR1 is SQVTM and CDR2 ANQGSEA.

There are many counts of this clonotype. The V gene is TRBV18, the J gene TRBJ2-1; 9 bases align to TRBD1. Germline V gives CDR1 KGHSH, CDR2 LQKENI. V lost 2 bases and J lost 4; bases outside the gene matches: 0. This CDR3 has 14 residues. DNA of the CDR3: TGTGCCAGCTCACCAGGACAGGGGTACAATGAGCAGTTCTTC. Translated, it gives CASSPGQGYNEQFF.

At least ten counts were recorded for this clonotype. The J gene is TRBJ2-1, the V gene TRBV10-3; no clear D gene. Deletions cut 5 bases from V and 4 bases from J, with 9 bases between. Germline V gene data show CDR1 as ENHRY and CDR2 as SYGVKD. The CDR3 is 13 amino acids. As DNA, the CDR3 is TGTGCCATCAGTCCCCTAGGTTACAATGAGCAGTTCTTC. Protein sequence: CAISPLGYNEQFF.

This clonotype was seen only a few times. This may come from a read error, since a much larger clone is one base off. The missing conserved phenylalanine or tryptophan at the end of this CDR3 makes a read error likely. The V gene is TRBV28, the J gene TRBJ1-2, with D uncertain. CDR3 length equals 11 residues. Trimming cost V 7 bases and J 7 bases, with 10 bases left between them. Germline V gene data show CDR1 as MDHEN and CDR2 as SYDVKM. The CDR3 protein is CASKTEGGYTI. Written as DNA, the CDR3 is TGTGCCAGCAAAACGGAGGGTGGCTACACCATC.

This clonotype was seen repeatedly, ten times or more. The rearrangement links TRBV30 to TRBJ2-7; 9 bases agree with TRBD1. This CDR3 spans 15 amino acids. V lost 4 bases to trimming and J lost 1 base; unmatched junction nucleotides: 8. The V gene's germline CDR1 is GTSNPN and CDR2 SVGIG (reference sequence). The CDR3 spells CAWTSAGTGSYEQYF. In nucleotides, the CDR3 is TGTGCCTGGACTTCCGCCGGGACAGGGTCCTACGAGCAGTACTTC. Looking up the rest from reference TRBV30 and TRBJ2-7 gives the full variable domain: SQTIHQWPATLVQPVGSPLSLECTVEGTSNPNLYWYRQAAGRGLQLLFYSVGIGQISSEVPQNLSASRPQDRQFILSSKKLLLSDSGFYLCAWTSAGTGSYEQYFGPGTRLTVT.

Only a few counts were recorded for this clonotype. The J gene is TRBJ2-5, the V gene TRBV4-1; 7 nucleotides line up with TRBD2. Germline CDR1 is MGHRA and CDR2 is YSYEKL. This CDR3 has 17 amino acids. V was clipped by 0 bases and J by 2 bases; unmatched bases: 9. CDR3 coding DNA: TGCGCCAGCAGCCAAGATCGTCTCCTAGCGGTACAAGAGACCCAGTACTTC. Protein product: CASSQDRLLAVQETQYF.

This clonotype was counted ten times or more. The chain couples TRBV28 to TRBJ2-7, with D hard to call. Germline CDR1 MDHEN, CDR2 SYDVKM. The CDR3 has 12 amino acids. V was shortened by 8 bases and J by 4 bases, with 12 bases between the two germline ends. The CDR3 DNA follows: TGTGCCAGCGGGGTTAGAGGTTACGAGCAGTACTTC. Protein product: CASGVRGYEQYF.